The clone carrying this TCR beta chain was seen many times. The sample originates from a study of T cells after yellow fever vaccination. TCRdb re-derived calls from the 5' RACE reads in MiXCR, one entry per CDR3 protein. This sample has around 600,000 distinct CDR3 sequences, with roughly an eighth found just once. This TCR derives from a young man who received the YFV17D yellow fever vaccine. Source: PBMCs, taken on the day of the yellow fever booster vaccination.

CDR3 amino acids: CASSSTTLGANVLTF. CDR3 nucleotide sequence: TGTGCCAGCAGCTCGACAACCCTGGGGGCCAACGTCCTGACTTTC. The chain employs TRBV5-5 and TRBJ2-6; D not certain. This CDR3 spans 15 amino acids. CDR1 and CDR2 (germline): SGHKS, YYEKEE (reference sequence). V was trimmed by 3 bases and J by 4 bases, leaving 11 bases between them.